A single sample gave rise to the 20 T cell receptor beta chains below, sequenced in a study of beta chain features in type 1 diabetes. General observations from the study: TCRB CDR3 length was moderately but significantly reduced in all four CD4+ subsets of Type 1 diabetes patients.

These TCRs' antigens remain unknown. The whole isolated RNA underwent reverse transcription, so sequencing captured expressed TCRB transcripts. Sequenced by immunoSEQ multiplex PCR; TCRdb stores in-frame clones only, minus some. The table lists around 710,000 clones, approximately 13% of them singletons. Sequenced: naive CD4+ T cells from blood. Receptor source: a man aged 25 to 40 with type 1 diabetes.

This clone came up a few times. V gene TRBV10-3 combines with J gene TRBJ1-5; D gene unclear. The V gene lost 0 bases and the J gene lost 0 bases, with 9 bases spanning the gap. The CDR3 sequence is 16 residues long. CDR1 ENHRY and CDR2 SYGVKD come from the germline V gene. CDR3 DNA sequence: TGTGCCATCAGTGAGTCTTTGGCGTATAGCAATCAGCCCCAGCATTTT. As protein: CAISESLAYSNQPQHF.

This clone was seen more than once but under ten times. The chain has TRBV14 and TRBJ1-1; TRBD1 matches at 11 bases. Germline CDR1 is SGHDN and CDR2 is FVKESK. This CDR3 spans 14 amino acids. After removal of 7 bases from V and 8 bases from J, the junction contained 9 bases not matched to a gene. CDR3 sequence (DNA): TGTGCCAGCATCACCGGGACAGGGGGGTCGGAAGCTTTCTTT. Its protein is CASITGTGGSEAFF.

This clone appeared a few times. The chain is built from TRBV7-9 and TRBJ2-3, with D uncertain. This CDR3 has 15 amino acids. Trimming took 5 bases from V and 0 from J, leaving 12 bases between them. Germline-derived CDR1 and CDR2 are SEHNR and FQNEAQ (reference sequence). CDR3 DNA sequence: TGTGCCAGCAGCCCGGATTCTTCTAGCACAGATACGCAGTATTTT. Amino acid sequence: CASSPDSSSTDTQYF.

The DNA of the CDR3 is TGTGCCAGCAGTGAATCGCGCAGGGCTCAAAACACCATATATTTT. Protein sequence: CASSESRRAQNTIYF. This sequence joins TRBV25-1 and TRBJ1-3; D is perhaps TRBD1 (5 bases). The germline gives CDR1 MGHDK, CDR2 SYGVNS. Trimming stripped 1 base from V and 6 bases from J, with 13 bases between. This CDR3 comprises 15 residues.

This clone was counted a few times. The rearrangement links TRBV28 to TRBJ2-7; no clear D gene. CDR3 size: 15 residues. Germline loops: CDR1 MDHEN, CDR2 SYDVKM. V was clipped by 6 bases and J by 0 bases, with 15 bases between them. This chain's CDR3 is CASSPSDGSSYEQYF. The CDR3 region has the DNA TGTGCCAGCAGCCCGTCGGACGGCAGCTCCTACGAGCAGTACTTC.

This clone has more than one count but fewer than ten. The chain is built from TRBV11-2 and TRBJ1-2, with a possible D match to TRBD1 (5 bases). V was cut by 3 bases and J by 4 bases, with 9 bases left in between. Looked up from germline, CDR1 is SGHAT and CDR2 is FQNNGV. CDR3 length equals 13 residues. The CDR3 loop is CASSFDSAYGYTF. CDR3 in DNA: TGTGCCAGCAGCTTTGACAGCGCCTATGGCTACACCTTC.

This clone has just a few counts. The V and J genes are TRBV11-2 and TRBJ2-1; TRBD2 matches at 8 bases. This CDR3 is 13 amino acids long. Germline CDR1 reads SGHAT; CDR2 reads FQNNGV. The ends lost 6 bases at V and 5 bases at J; junction bases unmatched: 3. The CDR3 sequence is CASRPLADNEQFF. The CDR3 nucleotides read TGTGCCAGCAGACCACTAGCGGACAATGAGCAGTTCTTC.

This clone came up a few times. This rearrangement joins TRBV2 to TRBJ2-5, with D tentatively TRBD1 (7 bases). Germline CDR1 reads SNHLY; CDR2 reads FYNNEI. The V gene lost 7 bases and the J gene lost 5 bases, with 23 bases spanning the gap. CDR3 length equals 16 residues. This chain's CDR3 is CASTIEQGFSGETQYF. As DNA, the CDR3 is TGTGCCAGCACCATCGAACAGGGGTTTAGCGGTGAGACCCAGTACTTC.

To note about this clone: The sample has other DNA sequences that encode this CDR3 too. The chain carries TRBV5-6 and TRBJ2-3; D remains unclear. V lost 2 bases, J lost 2 bases, and 9 bases lay in between. Per the germline V gene, CDR1 is SGHDT and CDR2 is YYEEEE. The CDR3 has 14 amino acids. In DNA form, the CDR3 reads TGTGCCAGCAGCTTAATCGAGACCACAGATACGCAGTATTTT. Protein: CASSLIETTDTQYF.

This clone was seen a few times. The gene calls are TRBV6-1 and TRBJ2-3; D is unresolved. Germline CDR1 is MNHNS and CDR2 is SASEGT. V was pared by 8 bases and J by 4 bases, with 16 bases between. The length of the CDR3 is 14 residues. CDR3 region: CASGVVRVSDTQYF. DNA for the CDR3: TGTGCCAGCGGGGTAGTCCGGGTTTCAGATACGCAGTATTTT.

The chain uses TRBV9 and TRBJ1-1; D gene uncertain. V lost 0 bases to trimming and J lost 7 bases, with 16 bases between them. Germline V gene data show CDR1 as SGDLS and CDR2 as YYNGEE. The CDR3 contains 15 residues. The CDR3 DNA reads as TGTGCCAGCAGCGTAGGTCCAGTGCGGGAGAATGAAGCTTTCTTT. Translated: CASSVGPVRENEAFF.

The chain couples TRBV5-1 to TRBJ2-4, with 11 bases fitting TRBD1. Germline V gene sequence: CDR1 SGHRS, CDR2 YFSETQ. J was trimmed by 3 bases and V by 5 bases; bases with no gene match: 4. The CDR3 runs 15 residues. DNA of the CDR3: TGCGCCAGCAGTTCCGGGACAGGGGGCAAAAACATTCAGTACTTC. Its protein is CASSSGTGGKNIQYF. Combining the CDR3 with reference TRBV5-1 and TRBJ2-4 gives the whole variable domain KAGVTQTPRYLIKTRGQQVTLSCSPISGHRSVSWYQQTPGQGLQFLFEYFSETQRNKGNFPGRFSGRQFSNSRSEMNVSTLELGDSALYLCASSSGTGGKNIQYFGAGTRLSVL.

CDR3 loop: CSVETQLYEQYF. The CDR3 DNA is TGCAGCGTTGAAACACAGCTCTACGAGCAGTACTTC. The genes are TRBV29-1 and TRBJ2-7; D not certain. CDR1 and CDR2 from the germline V gene are SQVTM and ANQGSEA. Trimming took off 2 bases at V and 3 bases at J, with 8 bases between the two ends. The CDR3 extends over 12 amino acids.

The sample holds a few counts of this clone. The sample contains more than one DNA sequence encoding this CDR3. The chain recombines TRBV5-1 with TRBJ1-5; D is unclear. Trimming shortened V by 0 bases and J by 1 base, and 8 bases separated the two germline ends. CDR1 is SGHRS and CDR2 is YFSETQ in the germline V gene. This CDR3 spans 15 amino acids. The CDR3, as DNA: TGCGCCAGCAGCTTGGAAGGTGCGAGCAATCAGCCCCAGCATTTT. Its translation: CASSLEGASNQPQHF.

This clone was recorded a few times. This chain uses TRBV2 with TRBJ1-5, with TRBD1 as a possible D gene (6 bases). V lost 3 bases and J 2 bases, leaving 8 bases between the germline ends. Germline CDR1 and CDR2: SNHLY and FYNNEI. The CDR3 totals 14 residues. The CDR3 DNA sequence: TGTGCCAGCAGTGAGGACAGTCGCAATCAGCCCCAGCATTTT. Translated, it gives CASSEDSRNQPQHF.

The chain recombines TRBV7-2 with TRBJ2-2; D gene uncertain. This CDR3 has 13 amino acids. Germline CDR1 reads SGHTA; CDR2 reads FQGNSA. V was cut by 0 bases and J by 7 bases, with 6 bases left in between. The CDR3 loop reads CASSLALVGELFF. The CDR3 nucleotides read TGTGCCAGCAGCTTAGCGCTGGTCGGGGAGCTGTTTTTT.

This chain links TRBV11-3 with TRBJ1-2; D is possibly TRBD1 (5 bases). CDR1 SGHNT and CDR2 YENEEA come from the germline V gene. The V end was cut by 4 bases, the J end by 2 bases, with 17 bases between. CDR3 length: 16 residues. The CDR3 loop is CASSSPFGQGNYGYTF. The CDR3 DNA follows: TGTGCCAGCAGCTCCCCATTCGGGCAGGGAAACTATGGCTACACCTTC.

This clone was counted only a few times. V usage is TRBV29-1 and J usage is TRBJ1-3; D unclear. Germline V gene lookup returns CDR1 SQVTM and CDR2 ANQGSEA. V shed 6 bases and J shed 4 bases, with 13 bases lying between them. This CDR3 contains 13 residues. This CDR3 is CSVQRGSGNTIYF. The CDR3 DNA reads TGCAGCGTCCAACGGGGTTCCGGAAACACCATATATTTT.

This clone was found a few times. The chain has TRBV5-6 and TRBJ2-1, with 7 bases that match TRBD1. The CDR3 loop spans 16 amino acids. V lost 1 base and J lost 5; bases outside the gene matches: 9. CDR1 is SGHDT, CDR2 YYEEEE, per germline. CDR3 in DNA: TGTGCCAGCAGCTTGAAGGGGGCTCTAATAAACAATGAGCAGTTCTTC. Translated: CASSLKGALINNEQFF. The entire variable domain, with the rest obtained from reference TRBV5-6 and TRBJ2-1, is as follows: DAGVTQSPTHLIKTRGQQVTLRCSPKSGHDTVSWYQQALGQGPQFIFQYYEEEERQRGNFPDRFSGHQFPNYSSELNVNALLLGDSALYLCASSLKGALINNEQFFGPGTRLTVL.

The V and J genes are TRBV7-2 and TRBJ1-2; D remains ambiguous. Looked up from germline, CDR1 is SGHTA and CDR2 is FQGNSA. Trimming took 2 bases from V and 4 from J, leaving 5 bases between them. The CDR3 sequence is 12 residues long. The CDR3: CASSLLRYGYTF. Here the CDR3 DNA reads TGTGCCAGCAGCTTATTACGCTATGGCTACACCTTC.